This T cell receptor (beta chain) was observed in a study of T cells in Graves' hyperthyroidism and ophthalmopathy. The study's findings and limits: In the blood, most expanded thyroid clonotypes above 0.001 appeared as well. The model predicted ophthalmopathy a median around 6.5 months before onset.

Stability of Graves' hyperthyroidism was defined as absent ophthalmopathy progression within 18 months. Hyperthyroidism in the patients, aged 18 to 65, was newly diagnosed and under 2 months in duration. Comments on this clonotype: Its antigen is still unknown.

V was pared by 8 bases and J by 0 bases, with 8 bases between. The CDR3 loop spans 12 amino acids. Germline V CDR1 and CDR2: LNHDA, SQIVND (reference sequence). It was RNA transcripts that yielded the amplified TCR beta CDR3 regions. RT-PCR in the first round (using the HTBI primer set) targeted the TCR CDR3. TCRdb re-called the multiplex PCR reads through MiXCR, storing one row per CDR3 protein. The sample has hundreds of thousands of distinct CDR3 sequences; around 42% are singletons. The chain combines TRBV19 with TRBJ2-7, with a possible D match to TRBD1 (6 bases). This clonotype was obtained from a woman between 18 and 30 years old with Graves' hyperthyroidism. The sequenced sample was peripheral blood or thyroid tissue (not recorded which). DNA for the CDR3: TGTGCCAGTGAGACAGGCTCCTACGAGCAGTACTTC. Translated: CASETGSYEQYF.